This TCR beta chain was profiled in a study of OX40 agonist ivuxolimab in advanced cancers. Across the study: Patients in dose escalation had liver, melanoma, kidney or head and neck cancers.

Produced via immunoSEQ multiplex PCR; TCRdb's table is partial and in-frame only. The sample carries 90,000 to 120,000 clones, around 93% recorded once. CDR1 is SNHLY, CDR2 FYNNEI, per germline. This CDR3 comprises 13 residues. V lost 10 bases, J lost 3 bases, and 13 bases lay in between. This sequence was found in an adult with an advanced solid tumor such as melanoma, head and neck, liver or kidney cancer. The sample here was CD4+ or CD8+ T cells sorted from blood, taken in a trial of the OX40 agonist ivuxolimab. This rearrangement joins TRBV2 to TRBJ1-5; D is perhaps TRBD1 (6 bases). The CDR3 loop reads CATPRDNNQPQHF. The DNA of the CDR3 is TGTGCCACCCCACGGGACAACAATCAGCCCCAGCATTTT.